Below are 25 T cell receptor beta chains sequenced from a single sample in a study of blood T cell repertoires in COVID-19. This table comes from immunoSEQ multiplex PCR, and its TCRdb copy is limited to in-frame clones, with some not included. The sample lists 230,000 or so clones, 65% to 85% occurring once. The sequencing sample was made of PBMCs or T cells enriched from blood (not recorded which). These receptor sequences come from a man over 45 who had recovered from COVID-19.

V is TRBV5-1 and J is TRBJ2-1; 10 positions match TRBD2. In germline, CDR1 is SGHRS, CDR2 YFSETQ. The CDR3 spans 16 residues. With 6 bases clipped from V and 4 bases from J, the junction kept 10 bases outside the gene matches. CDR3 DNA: TGCGCCAGCACCCCCACCGCTAGCGGGAGTTACAATGAGCAGTTCTTC. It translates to CASTPTASGSYNEQFF.

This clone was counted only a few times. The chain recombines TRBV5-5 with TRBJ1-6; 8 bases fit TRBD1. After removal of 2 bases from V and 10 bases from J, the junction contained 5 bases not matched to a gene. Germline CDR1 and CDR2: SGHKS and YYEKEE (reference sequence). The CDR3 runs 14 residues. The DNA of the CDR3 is TGTGCCAGCAGCTTCGCACAGGGGGGATCACCCCTCCACTTT. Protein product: CASSFAQGGSPLHF.

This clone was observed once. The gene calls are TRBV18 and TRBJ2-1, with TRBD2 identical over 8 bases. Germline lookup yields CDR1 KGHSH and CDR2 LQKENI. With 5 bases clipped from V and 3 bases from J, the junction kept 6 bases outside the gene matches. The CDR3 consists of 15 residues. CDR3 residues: CASSTGGGNYNEQFF. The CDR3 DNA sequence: TGTGCCAGCTCAACGGGAGGGGGGAACTACAATGAGCAGTTCTTC.

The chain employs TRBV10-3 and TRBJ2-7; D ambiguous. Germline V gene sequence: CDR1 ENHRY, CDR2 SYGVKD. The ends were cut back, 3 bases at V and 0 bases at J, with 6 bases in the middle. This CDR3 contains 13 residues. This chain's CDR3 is CAISDNFSYEQYF. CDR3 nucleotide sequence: TGTGCCATCAGTGATAACTTCTCCTACGAGCAGTACTTC.

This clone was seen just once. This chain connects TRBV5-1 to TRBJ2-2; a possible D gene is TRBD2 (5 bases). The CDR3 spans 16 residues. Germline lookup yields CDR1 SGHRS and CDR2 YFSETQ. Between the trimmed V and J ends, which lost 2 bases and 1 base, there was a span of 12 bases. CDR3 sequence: CASSFNGGRNTGELFF. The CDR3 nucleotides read TGCGCCAGCAGCTTTAACGGCGGGCGGAACACCGGGGAGCTGTTTTTT.

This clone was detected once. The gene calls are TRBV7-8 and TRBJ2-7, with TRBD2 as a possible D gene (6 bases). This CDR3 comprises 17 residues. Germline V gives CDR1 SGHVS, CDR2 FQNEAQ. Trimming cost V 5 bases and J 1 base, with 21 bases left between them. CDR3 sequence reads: CASSPLGPGLKSYEQYF. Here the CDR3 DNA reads TGTGCCAGCAGCCCCCTCGGGCCGGGACTGAAGTCCTACGAGCAGTACTTC.

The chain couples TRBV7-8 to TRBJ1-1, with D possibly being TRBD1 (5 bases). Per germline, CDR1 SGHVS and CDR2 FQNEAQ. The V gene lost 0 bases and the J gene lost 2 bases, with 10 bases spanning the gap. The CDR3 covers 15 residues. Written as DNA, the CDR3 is TGTGCCAGCAGCTTAGCGCTCGGGGGAAACACTGAAGCTTTCTTT. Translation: CASSLALGGNTEAFF.

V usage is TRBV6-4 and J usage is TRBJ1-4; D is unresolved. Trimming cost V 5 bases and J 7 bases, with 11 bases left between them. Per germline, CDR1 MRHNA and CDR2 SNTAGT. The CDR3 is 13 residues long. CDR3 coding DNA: TGTGCCAGCAGTACAGAATTGGGTGAAAAACTGTTTTTT. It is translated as CASSTELGEKLFF.

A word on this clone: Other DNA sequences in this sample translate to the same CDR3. The CDR3 loop is CASSPGGTEAFF. In DNA form, the CDR3 reads TGTGCCAGCAGTCCGGGGGGCACTGAAGCTTTCTTT. The chain recombines TRBV25-1 with TRBJ1-1; maybe TRBD1 (5 bases). The CDR3 runs 12 residues. Germline lookup yields CDR1 MGHDK and CDR2 SYGVNS. V dropped 5 bases and J dropped 4 bases, with 8 bases sitting between them. Full variable domain (remainder filled in from reference TRBV25-1 and TRBJ1-1): EADIYQTPRYLVIGTGKKITLECSQTMGHDKMYWYQQDPGMELHLIHYSYGVNSTEKGDLSSESTVSRIRTEHFPLTLESARPSHTSQYLCASSPGGTEAFFGQGTRLTVV.

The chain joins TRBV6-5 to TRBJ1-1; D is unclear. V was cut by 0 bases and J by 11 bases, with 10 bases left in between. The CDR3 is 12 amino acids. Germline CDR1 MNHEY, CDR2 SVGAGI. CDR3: CASSYSSGRAFF. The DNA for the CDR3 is TGTGCCAGCAGTTACTCGAGCGGCCGCGCTTTCTTT.

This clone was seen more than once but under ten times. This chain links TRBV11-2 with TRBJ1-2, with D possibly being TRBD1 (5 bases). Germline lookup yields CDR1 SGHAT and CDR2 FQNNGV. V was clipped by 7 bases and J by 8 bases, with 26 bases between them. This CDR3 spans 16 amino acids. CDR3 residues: CASTLSPGVGVEGYTF. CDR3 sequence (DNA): TGTGCCAGCACCCTTAGCCCGGGGGTGGGTGTCGAGGGCTACACCTTC.

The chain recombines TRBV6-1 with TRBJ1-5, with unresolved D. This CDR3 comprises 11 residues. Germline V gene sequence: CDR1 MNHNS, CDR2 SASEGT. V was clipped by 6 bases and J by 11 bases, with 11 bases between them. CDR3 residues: CASSPAQAQHF. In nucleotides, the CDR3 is TGTGCCAGCAGCCCAGCCCAGGCCCAGCATTTT.

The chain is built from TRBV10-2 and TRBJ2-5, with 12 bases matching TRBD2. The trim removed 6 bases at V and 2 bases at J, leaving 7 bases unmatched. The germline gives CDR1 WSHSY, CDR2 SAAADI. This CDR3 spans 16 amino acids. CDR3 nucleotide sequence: TGCGCCAGCAGGCCTGGGACTAGCGGGCAACAAGAGACCCAGTACTTC. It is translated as CASRPGTSGQQETQYF.

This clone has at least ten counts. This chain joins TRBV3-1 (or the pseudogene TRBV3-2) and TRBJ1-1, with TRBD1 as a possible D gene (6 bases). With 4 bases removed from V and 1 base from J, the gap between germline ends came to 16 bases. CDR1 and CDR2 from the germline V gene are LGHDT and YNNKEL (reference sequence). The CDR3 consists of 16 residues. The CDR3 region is CASSPSRLTGNTEAFF. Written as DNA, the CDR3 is TGTGCCAGCAGCCCCTCGAGGTTGACAGGGAACACTGAAGCTTTCTTT.

CDR3 region: CASSPPPSSSYEQYF. The DNA of the CDR3 is TGTGCCAGCAGCCCACCTCCATCTAGCTCCTACGAGCAGTACTTC. The chain recombines TRBV7-2 with TRBJ2-7; D not certain. Per germline, CDR1 SGHTA and CDR2 FQGNSA. The CDR3 runs to 15 residues. V dropped 5 bases and J dropped 0 bases, with 14 bases sitting between them.

The CDR3 protein is CAWSVSPRTPAFF. Here the CDR3 DNA reads TGTGCCTGGAGTGTATCCCCCAGGACTCCAGCTTTCTTT. The chain has TRBV30 and TRBJ1-1; D unclear. The CDR3 contains 13 residues. V lost 0 bases and J 10 bases, leaving 15 bases between the germline ends. From germline, CDR1 is GTSNPN and CDR2 SVGIG (reference sequence).

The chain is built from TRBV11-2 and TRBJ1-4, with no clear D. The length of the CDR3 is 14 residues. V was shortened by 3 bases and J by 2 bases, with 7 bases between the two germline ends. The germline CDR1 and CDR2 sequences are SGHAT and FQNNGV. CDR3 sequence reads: CASSFLGTNEKLFF. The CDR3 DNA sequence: TGTGCCAGCAGCTTCCTCGGGACTAATGAAAAACTGTTTTTT. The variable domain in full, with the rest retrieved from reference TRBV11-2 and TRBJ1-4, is EAGVAQSPRYKIIEKRQSVAFWCNPISGHATLYWYQQILGQGPKLLIQFQNNGVVDDSQLPKDRFSAERLKGVDSTLKIQPAKLEDSAVYLCASSFLGTNEKLFFGSGTQLSVL.

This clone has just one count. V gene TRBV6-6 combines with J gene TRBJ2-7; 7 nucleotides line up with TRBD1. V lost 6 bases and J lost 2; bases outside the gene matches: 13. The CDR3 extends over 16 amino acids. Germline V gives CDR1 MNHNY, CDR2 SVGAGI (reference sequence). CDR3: CASSYGPRDSPYEQYF. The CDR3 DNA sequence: TGTGCCAGCAGCTACGGGCCCCGGGACAGCCCCTACGAGCAGTACTTC.

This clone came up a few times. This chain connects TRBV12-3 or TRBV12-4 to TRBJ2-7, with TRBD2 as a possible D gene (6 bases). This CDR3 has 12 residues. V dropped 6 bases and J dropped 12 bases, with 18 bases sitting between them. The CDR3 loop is CASSPTLAARYF. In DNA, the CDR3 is TGTGCCAGCAGCCCAACCTTAGCGGCGAGGTACTTC.

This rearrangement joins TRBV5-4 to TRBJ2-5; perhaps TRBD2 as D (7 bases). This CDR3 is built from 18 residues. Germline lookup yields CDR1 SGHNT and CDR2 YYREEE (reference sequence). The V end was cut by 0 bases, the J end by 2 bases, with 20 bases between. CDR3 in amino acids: CASSLDSQYRGAQETQYF. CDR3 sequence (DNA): TGTGCCAGCAGCTTGGACAGCCAGTACCGGGGGGCTCAAGAGACCCAGTACTTC.

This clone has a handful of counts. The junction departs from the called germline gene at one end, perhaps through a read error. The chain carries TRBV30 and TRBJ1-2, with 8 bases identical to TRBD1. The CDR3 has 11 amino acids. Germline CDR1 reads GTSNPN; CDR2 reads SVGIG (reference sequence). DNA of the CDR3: TGTGCCTGGAGTCTCAGACAGGGGCTATCATTC. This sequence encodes CAWSLRQGLSF.

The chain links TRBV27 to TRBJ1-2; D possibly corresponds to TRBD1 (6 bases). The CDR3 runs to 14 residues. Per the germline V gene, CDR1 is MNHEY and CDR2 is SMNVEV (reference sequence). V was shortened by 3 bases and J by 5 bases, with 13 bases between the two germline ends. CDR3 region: CASSFQDSLYGYTF. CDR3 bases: TGTGCCAGCAGTTTCCAGGACAGTCTGTATGGCTACACCTTC.

As DNA, the CDR3 is TGCGCCAGCATCTCACCCCCAAAGGGGGCTGGGGCCAACGTCCTGACTTTC. It codes for CASISPPKGAGANVLTF. This chain joins TRBV23-1 and TRBJ2-6, with D possibly being TRBD1 (6 bases). TRBV23-1 is given ORF status, its function remaining uncertain. V gave up 7 bases and J gave up 2 bases, with 18 bases separating them. The CDR3 runs to 17 residues.

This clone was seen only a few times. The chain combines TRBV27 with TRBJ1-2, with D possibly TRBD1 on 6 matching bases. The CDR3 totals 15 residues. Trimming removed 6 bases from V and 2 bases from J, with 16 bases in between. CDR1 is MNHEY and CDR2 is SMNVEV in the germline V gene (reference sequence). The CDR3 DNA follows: TGTGCCAGCAGAAACAGGGCGCAGGCGAACTATGGCTACACCTTC. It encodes CASRNRAQANYGYTF.

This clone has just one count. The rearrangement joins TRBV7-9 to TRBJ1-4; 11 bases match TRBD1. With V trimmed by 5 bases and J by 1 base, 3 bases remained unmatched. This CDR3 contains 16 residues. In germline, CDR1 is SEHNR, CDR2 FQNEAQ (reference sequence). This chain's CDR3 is CASSPGQGGTNEKLFF. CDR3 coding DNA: TGTGCCAGCAGCCCGGGACAGGGGGGAACTAATGAAAAACTGTTTTTT.